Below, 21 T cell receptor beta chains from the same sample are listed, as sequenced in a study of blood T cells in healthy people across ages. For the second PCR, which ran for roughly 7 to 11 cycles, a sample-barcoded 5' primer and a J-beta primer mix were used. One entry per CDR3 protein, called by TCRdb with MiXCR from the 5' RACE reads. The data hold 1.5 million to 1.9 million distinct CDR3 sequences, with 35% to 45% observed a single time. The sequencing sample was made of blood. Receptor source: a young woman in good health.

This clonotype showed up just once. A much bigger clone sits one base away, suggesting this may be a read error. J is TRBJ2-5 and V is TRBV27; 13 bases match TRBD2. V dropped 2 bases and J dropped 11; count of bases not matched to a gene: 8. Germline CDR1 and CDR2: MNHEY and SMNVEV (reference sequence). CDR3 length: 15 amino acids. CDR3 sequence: CASSLGTSGNDEQYF. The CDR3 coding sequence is TGTGCCAGCAGTTTAGGGACTAGCGGGAACGATGAGCAGTACTTC.

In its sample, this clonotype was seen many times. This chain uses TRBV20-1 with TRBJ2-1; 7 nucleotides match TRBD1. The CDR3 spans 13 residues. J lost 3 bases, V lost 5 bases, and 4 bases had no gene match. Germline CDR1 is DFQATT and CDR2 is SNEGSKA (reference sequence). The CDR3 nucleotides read TGCAGTGCTCCACGGGACAGCTACAATGAGCAGTTCTTC. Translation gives CSAPRDSYNEQFF.

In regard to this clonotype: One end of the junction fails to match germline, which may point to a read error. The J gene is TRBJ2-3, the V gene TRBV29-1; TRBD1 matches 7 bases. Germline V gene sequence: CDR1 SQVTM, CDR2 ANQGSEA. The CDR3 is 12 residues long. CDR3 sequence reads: CSVGTVEDTQCF. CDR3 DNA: TGCAGCGTCGGGACAGTGGAGGATACGCAGTGTTTT.

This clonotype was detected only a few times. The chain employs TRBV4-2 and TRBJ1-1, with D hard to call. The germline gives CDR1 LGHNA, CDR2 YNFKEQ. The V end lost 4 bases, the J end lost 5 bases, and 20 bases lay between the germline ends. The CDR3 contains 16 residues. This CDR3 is CASSLLPNPPRTEAFF. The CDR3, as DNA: TGTGCCAGCAGCCTCCTGCCGAACCCCCCCAGGACTGAAGCTTTCTTT.

The CDR3 loop reads CATSDGGSALSDTQYF. CDR3 DNA sequence: TGTGCCACCAGTGATGGGGGGAGTGCACTCTCAGATACGCAGTATTTT. The rearrangement uses TRBV24-1 and TRBJ2-3, with D maybe TRBD2 (6 bases). There are 16 residues in the CDR3. V was pared by 3 bases and J by 4 bases, with 16 bases between. From germline, CDR1 is KGHDR and CDR2 SFDVKD.

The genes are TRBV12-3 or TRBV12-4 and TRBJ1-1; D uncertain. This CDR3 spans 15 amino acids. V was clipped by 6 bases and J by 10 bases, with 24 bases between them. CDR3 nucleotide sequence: TGTGCCAGCAGCTCAAAATTACGGGGAAATTTCGTAGCTTTCTTT. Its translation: CASSSKLRGNFVAFF.

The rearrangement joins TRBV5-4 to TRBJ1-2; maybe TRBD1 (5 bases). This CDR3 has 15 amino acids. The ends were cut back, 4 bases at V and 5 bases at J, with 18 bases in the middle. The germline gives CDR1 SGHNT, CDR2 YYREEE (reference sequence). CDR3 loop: CASSPGALSVYGYTF. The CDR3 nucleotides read TGTGCCAGCAGCCCCGGGGCCTTGAGTGTTTATGGCTACACCTTC.

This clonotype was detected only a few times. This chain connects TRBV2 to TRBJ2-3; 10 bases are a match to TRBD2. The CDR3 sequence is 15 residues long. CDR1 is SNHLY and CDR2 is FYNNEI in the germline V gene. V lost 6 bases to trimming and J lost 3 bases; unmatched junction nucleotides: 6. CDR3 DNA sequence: TGTGCCAGCAGCATTAGCGGGGGGCCTACAGATACGCAGTATTTT. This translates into CASSISGGPTDTQYF.

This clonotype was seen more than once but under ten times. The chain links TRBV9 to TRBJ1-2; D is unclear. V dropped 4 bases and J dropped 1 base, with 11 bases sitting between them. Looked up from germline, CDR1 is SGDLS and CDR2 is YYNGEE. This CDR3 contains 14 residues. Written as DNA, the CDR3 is TGTGCCAGCAGCCCTCTAGTCGGTAACTATGGCTACACCTTC. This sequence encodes CASSPLVGNYGYTF.

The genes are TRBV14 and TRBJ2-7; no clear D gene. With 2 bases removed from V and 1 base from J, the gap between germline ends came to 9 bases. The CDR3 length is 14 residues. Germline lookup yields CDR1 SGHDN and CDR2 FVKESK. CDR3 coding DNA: TGTGCCAGCAGCCAATATGGGCAGTCCTACGAGCAGTACTTC. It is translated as CASSQYGQSYEQYF. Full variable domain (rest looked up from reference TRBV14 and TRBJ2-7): EAGVTQFPSHSVIEKGQTVTLRCDPISGHDNLYWYRRVMGKEIKFLLHFVKESKQDESGMPNNRFLAERTGGTYSTLKVQPAELEDSGVYFCASSQYGQSYEQYFGPGTRLTVT.

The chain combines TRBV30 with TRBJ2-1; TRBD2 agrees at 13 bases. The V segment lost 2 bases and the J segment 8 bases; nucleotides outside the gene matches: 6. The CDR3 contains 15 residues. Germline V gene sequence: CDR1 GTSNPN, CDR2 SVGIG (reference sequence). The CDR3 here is CAWSSVGLAGDEQFF. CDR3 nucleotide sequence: TGTGCCTGGAGTTCGGTTGGACTAGCGGGGGATGAGCAGTTCTTC.

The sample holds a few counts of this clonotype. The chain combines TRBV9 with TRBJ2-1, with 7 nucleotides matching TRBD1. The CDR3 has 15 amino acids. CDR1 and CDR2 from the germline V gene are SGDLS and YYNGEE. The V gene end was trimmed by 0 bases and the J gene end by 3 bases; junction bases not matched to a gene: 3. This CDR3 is CASSVEGGYYNEQFF. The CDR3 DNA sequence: TGTGCCAGCAGCGTAGAAGGGGGCTACTACAATGAGCAGTTCTTC.

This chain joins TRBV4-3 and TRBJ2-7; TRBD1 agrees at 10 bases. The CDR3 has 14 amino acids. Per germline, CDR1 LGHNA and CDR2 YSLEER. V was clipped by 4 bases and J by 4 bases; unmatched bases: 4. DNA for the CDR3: TGCGCCAGCAGCCCCATGGGACAGGGGTACGAGCAGTACTTC. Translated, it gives CASSPMGQGYEQYF.

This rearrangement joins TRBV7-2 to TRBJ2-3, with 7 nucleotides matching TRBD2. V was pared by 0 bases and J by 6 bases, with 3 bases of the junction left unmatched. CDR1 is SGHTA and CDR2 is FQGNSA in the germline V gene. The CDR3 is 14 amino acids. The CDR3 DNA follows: TGTGCCAGCAGCTTAGCTCTAGCGGCGGATACGCAGTATTTT. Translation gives CASSLALAADTQYF.

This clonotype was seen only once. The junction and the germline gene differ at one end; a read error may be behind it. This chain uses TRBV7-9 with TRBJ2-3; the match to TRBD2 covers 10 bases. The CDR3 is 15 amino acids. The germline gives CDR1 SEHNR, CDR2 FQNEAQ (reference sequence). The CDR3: CASSLGTSGTDTPYF. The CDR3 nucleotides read TGTGCCAGCAGCTTAGGGACTAGCGGCACAGATACGCCGTATTTT.

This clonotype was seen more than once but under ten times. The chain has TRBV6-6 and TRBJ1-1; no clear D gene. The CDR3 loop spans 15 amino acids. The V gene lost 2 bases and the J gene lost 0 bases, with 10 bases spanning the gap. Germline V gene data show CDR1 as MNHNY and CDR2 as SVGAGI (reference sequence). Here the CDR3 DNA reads TGTGCCAGCAGTTACAGTGGGTCGATGAACACTGAAGCTTTCTTT. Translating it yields CASSYSGSMNTEAFF.

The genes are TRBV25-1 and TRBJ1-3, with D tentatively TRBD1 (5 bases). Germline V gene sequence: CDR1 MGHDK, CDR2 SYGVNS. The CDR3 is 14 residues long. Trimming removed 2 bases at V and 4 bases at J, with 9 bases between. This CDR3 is CASSEGRAGNTIYF. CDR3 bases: TGTGCCAGCAGTGAAGGCAGGGCAGGAAACACCATATATTTT.

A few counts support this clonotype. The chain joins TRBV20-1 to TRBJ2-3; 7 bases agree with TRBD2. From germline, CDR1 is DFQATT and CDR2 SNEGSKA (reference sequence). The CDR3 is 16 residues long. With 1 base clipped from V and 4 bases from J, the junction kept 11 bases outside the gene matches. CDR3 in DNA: TGCAGTGCTAGAGTACGGGGGAGGGCCGCGGCAGATACGCAGTATTTT. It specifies CSARVRGRAAADTQYF.

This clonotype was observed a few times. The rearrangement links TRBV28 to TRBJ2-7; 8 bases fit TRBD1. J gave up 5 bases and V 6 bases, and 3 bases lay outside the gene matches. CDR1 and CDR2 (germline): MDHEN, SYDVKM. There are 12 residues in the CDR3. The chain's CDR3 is CASRTGDHEQYF. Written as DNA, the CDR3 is TGTGCCAGCAGGACAGGGGACCACGAGCAGTACTTC.

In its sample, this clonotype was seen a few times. In nucleotides, the CDR3 is TGTGCCACCAGCAGAGGGTTGGGGAGGGGTAGCCCAAATACGCAGTATTTT. Its protein is CATSRGLGRGSPNTQYF. J is TRBJ2-3 and V is TRBV15; 7 bases fit TRBD2. The trim removed 1 base at V and 7 bases at J, leaving 14 bases unmatched. CDR3 length: 17 amino acids. Germline V gene data show CDR1 as LNHNV and CDR2 as YYDKDF (reference sequence).

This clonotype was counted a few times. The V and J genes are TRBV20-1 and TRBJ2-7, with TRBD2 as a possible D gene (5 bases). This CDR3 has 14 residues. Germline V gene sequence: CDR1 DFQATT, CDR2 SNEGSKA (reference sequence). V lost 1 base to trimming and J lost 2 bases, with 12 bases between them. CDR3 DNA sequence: TGCAGTGCTAGAGTTTCCGGGGTGACCTACGAGCAGTACTTC. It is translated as CSARVSGVTYEQYF.